These T cell receptor beta chains were read from a single sample in a study of blood T cell repertoires in COVID-19. Libraries were prepared by immunoSEQ multiplex PCR; TCRdb keeps only in-frame clonotypes and omits some of them. The data contain approximately 200,000 clones, around 81% of them seen just once; the ten biggest clones take up 6.5% to 9.5%. The sequenced sample consisted of PBMCs or T cells enriched from blood (not recorded which). These receptors came from a man aged 35-49 years who had recovered from COVID-19. Both conserved end residues are part of each CDR3. D genes are given only for firm matches. A row's size may be missing; if present it is once, few, many or a size class.

cdr3_aa,cdr3_nt,d_call,v_call,clone_size,j_call
CASSPYRGYGYTF,TGTGCCAGCAGTCCCTACAGGGGCTATGGCTACACCTTC,TRBD1,TRBV28,.,TRBJ1-2
CASSLSGGNEKLFF,TGTGCCAGCAGTTTATCCGGGGGGAATGAAAAACTGTTTTTT,.,TRBV28,.,TRBJ1-4
CASDRDTGNTIYF,TGTGCCAGTGACAGGGATACTGGAAACACCATATATTTT,TRBD1,TRBV6-5,.,TRBJ1-3
CASSSFRGTETFF,TGCGCCAGCAGCTCGTTTCGGGGAACAGAGACTTTCTTT,.,TRBV5-1,.,TRBJ1-1
CASSLAVFHSYNSPLHF,TGTGCCAGCAGCTTGGCAGTATTTCACTCCTATAATTCACCCCTCCACTTT,.,TRBV5-5,once,TRBJ1-6
CASSPREGGLSTYGYTF,TGTGCCAGCAGTCCACGGGAGGGAGGCTTGTCGACTTATGGCTACACCTTC,.,TRBV3-1/TRBV3-2,.,TRBJ1-2
CASRGVSYNEQFF,TGTGCCAGCCGGGGTGTCTCCTACAATGAGCAGTTCTTC,.,TRBV6-5,.,TRBJ2-1
CASSLDRTTNEKLFF,TGTGCCAGCAGCTTAGACAGGACGACTAATGAAAAACTGTTTTTT,.,TRBV7-9,.,TRBJ1-4
CATSRDSYGYTF,TGTGCCACCAGCAGAGACTCCTATGGCTACACCTTC,.,TRBV15,few,TRBJ1-2
CASSDLTVTYEQYF,TGTGCCAGCAGTGATCTTACCGTTACATACGAGCAGTACTTC,.,TRBV6-1,.,TRBJ2-7
CASSQLLGSTQYF,TGTGCCAGCAGCCAACTCCTAGGGAGTACGCAGTATTTT,.,TRBV16,.,TRBJ2-3
CASSLDHRANEKLFF,TGTGCCAGCAGCTTGGACCACAGGGCTAATGAAAAACTGTTTTTT,.,TRBV5-5,.,TRBJ1-4
CASSLVTSGGGGTDTQYF,TGCGCCAGCAGCTTGGTCACTAGCGGGGGAGGAGGCACAGATACGCAGTATTTT,TRBD2,TRBV5-1,.,TRBJ2-3
CASSWGGQETQYF,TGTGCCAGCAGCTGGGGGGGCCAAGAGACCCAGTACTTC,TRBD2,TRBV5-6,.,TRBJ2-5